The 7 T cell receptor beta chains given below trace back to one sample, sequenced in a study of cytomegalovirus exposure and HLA in healthy donors. Primers included in the PCR were 60 Vbeta and 13 Jbeta primers. The protocol was immunoSEQ multiplex PCR, while the TCRdb copy is restricted to in-frame clones and leaves out a portion. Of about 130,000 clones listed, around 72% were seen once; the top ten hold approximately 4%. Sample: PBMCs. These receptors were collected from a man aged 18-30 years in good health and CMV-seropositive.

The genes are TRBV15 and TRBJ1-5, with 7 nucleotides matching TRBD1. The CDR3 totals 15 residues. Trimming cost V 2 bases and J 5 bases; bases outside gene matches: 6. The V gene's germline CDR1 is LNHNV and CDR2 YYDKDF (reference sequence). The CDR3 sequence: CATSRPNRGHQPQHF. The CDR3 region has the DNA TGTGCCACCAGCAGACCTAACAGGGGCCATCAGCCCCAGCATTTT.

The V and J genes are TRBV10-3 and TRBJ1-2; TRBD1 might be the D (5 bases). CDR3 size: 12 residues. Trimming took off 4 bases at V and 4 bases at J, with 7 bases between the two ends. Germline V gene lookup returns CDR1 ENHRY and CDR2 SYGVKD. In DNA, the CDR3 is TGTGCCATCAGTGGGGGCAGCTATGGCTACACCTTC. Translation: CAISGGSYGYTF.

This clone was seen a handful of times. The V gene is TRBV6-6, the J gene TRBJ1-5; tentatively, D is TRBD1 (5 bases). The CDR3 runs 14 residues. Looked up from germline, CDR1 is MNHNY and CDR2 is SVGAGI (reference sequence). Trimming took 6 bases from V and 7 from J, leaving 16 bases between them. The CDR3 nucleotides are TGTGCCAGCAGCCAGGGCGGGGCTTGGCAGCCCCAGCATTTT. Encoded protein: CASSQGGAWQPQHF.

The chain carries TRBV7-9 and TRBJ2-5; D is undetermined. From germline, CDR1 is SEHNR and CDR2 FQNEAQ (reference sequence). The germline V and J ends were trimmed by 1 base and 5 bases, with 8 bases remaining between them. The CDR3 has 13 amino acids. The CDR3 spells CASSLGLQETQYF. CDR3 in DNA: TGTGCCAGCAGCTTAGGGTTACAGGAGACCCAGTACTTC.

The J gene is TRBJ2-7, the V gene TRBV27, with TRBD2 as a possible D gene (6 bases). Germline loops: CDR1 MNHEY, CDR2 SMNVEV (reference sequence). This CDR3 comprises 14 residues. V dropped 6 bases and J dropped 0 bases, with 12 bases sitting between them. The CDR3 reads CASRAAGSSYEQYF. The CDR3 DNA follows: TGTGCCAGCAGGGCGGCGGGGAGCTCCTACGAGCAGTACTTC.

About this clone itself: One junction end does not reproduce the germline sequence, and a read error may be involved. The chain couples TRBV19 to TRBJ2-5; 12 bases map to TRBD2. The CDR3 has 13 residues. From germline, CDR1 is LNHDA and CDR2 SQIVND (reference sequence). The CDR3 reads CAITRLAGAPQHF. In DNA, the CDR3 is TGTGCCATCACAAGACTAGCGGGGGCCCCGCAGCACTTC.

The chain couples TRBV7-9 to TRBJ1-6; D is possibly TRBD1 (6 bases). V dropped 5 bases and J dropped 12 bases, with 17 bases sitting between them. The CDR3 covers 14 residues. Germline V gene data show CDR1 as SEHNR and CDR2 as FQNEAQ (reference sequence). The CDR3 coding sequence is TGTGCCAGCAGCCCCGTGGGGACAACCGAACCCCTCCACTTT. Protein: CASSPVGTTEPLHF.